The T cell receptor beta chain described here comes from a study of persistence of HIV-infected CD4 T cells. Study conclusions and caveats: CMV- and Gag-responding cells had lower TCRbeta richness than CD3/CD28-responding cells.

Trimming left V 6 bases short and J 0 bases short, with 6 bases between. CDR1 is LGHDT, CDR2 YNNKEL, per germline (reference sequence). The CDR3 totals 13 residues. This was the immunoSEQ version 4 assay in survey mode. Repertoires were generated with immunoSEQ multiplex PCR, while TCRdb's copy carries only in-frame clones and drops some. The top ten hold roughly 1.4% of the sample, which has about 30,000 clones, roughly 70% seen once. Cells were stimulated with overlapping HIV-1 Gag 15-mer peptides. Sorting of responding CD4+ T cells relied on upregulated CD40 ligand together with CD69. An approximately 17-hour stimulation of CD8-depleted PBMCs used anti-CD28/CD49d costimulation, CD40-blocking antibody and enfuvirtide. For this clone: What it recognizes is unknown.

The source is an adult man with HIV who was CMV-seropositive. The genes are TRBV3-1 (or the pseudogene TRBV3-2) and TRBJ1-3, with no clear D. The starting material was CD4+ T cells sorted from PBMCs after approximately 19-hour stimulation, obtained from a patient who received antiretroviral therapy. The CDR3 is CASRLSSGNTIYF. CDR3 DNA: TGTGCCAGCAGGCTAAGCTCTGGAAACACCATATATTTT.